Listed below are T cell receptor beta chains from one sample, sequenced in a study of type 1 regulatory T cells. The antigens these receptors bind are not known. TCRdb used MiXCR to reprocess the reads, holding one entry per CDR3 protein. The sample shows roughly 62,000 distinct CDR3 sequences, 62% of them seen only once. Material: cultured non-Tr1 T cells, either the whole culture or a sorted T cell fraction (not recorded which). The receptors stem from a human donor in good health. Each CDR3 is given with its conserved first and last residue. Each record gives: clone size, V gene, J gene, D gene, CDR3 protein, CDR3 DNA. A D gene is named only where the DNA matches it firmly. The listing skips clone size in some rows; elsewhere it reads once, few, many or a size class.

clone_size: .; v_call: TRBV6-5; j_call: TRBJ1-2; d_call: TRBD1; cdr3_aa: CASSRQGDGYTF; cdr3_nt: TGTGCCAGCAGTCGACAGGGAGATGGCTACACCTTC
clone_size: few; v_call: TRBV20-1; j_call: TRBJ2-1; d_call: TRBD2; cdr3_aa: CSARDSRGAGGEQFF; cdr3_nt: TGCAGTGCTAGAGATTCGCGGGGGGCCGGGGGTGAGCAGTTCTTC
clone_size: .; v_call: TRBV6-5; j_call: TRBJ2-7; d_call: TRBD2; cdr3_aa: CASSTPGLAGSEQYF; cdr3_nt: TGTGCCAGCAGTACCCCAGGACTAGCGGGAAGCGAGCAGTACTTC
clone_size: few; v_call: TRBV20-1; j_call: TRBJ2-2; d_call: .; cdr3_aa: CSARSGASDTGRGGELFF; cdr3_nt: TGCAGTGCTAGATCAGGGGCTAGCGATACGGGTCGGGGCGGGGAGCTGTTTTTT
clone_size: .; v_call: TRBV5-1; j_call: TRBJ2-2; d_call: TRBD2; cdr3_aa: CASSLWSSGSTGELFF; cdr3_nt: TGCGCCAGCAGCTTGTGGTCTAGCGGGAGTACCGGGGAGCTGTTTTTT
clone_size: .; v_call: TRBV7-8; j_call: TRBJ2-7; d_call: TRBD1; cdr3_aa: CASSSLRDSSYEQYF; cdr3_nt: TGTGCCAGCAGTTCCCTCCGGGACAGCTCCTACGAGCAGTACTTC
clone_size: medium-sized; v_call: TRBV4-2; j_call: TRBJ2-2; d_call: TRBD2; cdr3_aa: CASSQDRGAGETGELFF; cdr3_nt: TGTGCCAGCAGCCAAGATCGAGGAGCGGGAGAGACCGGGGAGCTGTTTTTT
clone_size: medium-sized; v_call: TRBV29-1; j_call: TRBJ1-2; d_call: .; cdr3_aa: CSARSMGVGGYTF; cdr3_nt: TGCAGCGCCCGAAGTATGGGAGTCGGTGGCTACACCTTC
clone_size: few; v_call: TRBV20-1; j_call: TRBJ2-5; d_call: .; cdr3_aa: CSAGGGAGQETQYF; cdr3_nt: TGCAGTGCAGGGGGAGGGGCCGGCCAAGAGACCCAGTACTTC
clone_size: few; v_call: TRBV18; j_call: TRBJ2-4; d_call: .; cdr3_aa: CASSPRSGQDIQYF; cdr3_nt: TGTGCCAGCTCACCCCGGTCGGGGCAGGACATTCAGTACTTC
clone_size: .; v_call: TRBV7-2; j_call: TRBJ2-7; d_call: .; cdr3_aa: CASSFGNAAYEQYF; cdr3_nt: TGTGCCAGCAGCTTCGGTAATGCGGCCTACGAGCAGTACTTC
clone_size: .; v_call: TRBV6-1; j_call: TRBJ2-2; d_call: TRBD1; cdr3_aa: CASSDGTGGLANPGELFF; cdr3_nt: TGTGCCAGCAGTGATGGGACAGGAGGACTGGCGAACCCCGGGGAGCTGTTTTTT
clone_size: medium-sized; v_call: TRBV12-3/TRBV12-4; j_call: TRBJ2-7; d_call: .; cdr3_aa: CASSLGHMSSYEQYF; cdr3_nt: TGTGCCAGCAGTTTGGGCCATATGTCTTCCTACGAGCAGTACTTC
clone_size: many; v_call: TRBV6-2/TRBV6-3; j_call: TRBJ2-5; d_call: .; cdr3_aa: CASSLSLAEKYQETQYF; cdr3_nt: TGTGCCAGCAGCCTATCCTTAGCGGAAAAGTACCAAGAGACCCAGTACTTC